This note documents a single T cell receptor beta chain sequence. The antigen is unknown. The CDR3 extends over 13 amino acids. The V gene lost 5 bases and the J gene lost 5 bases, with 12 bases spanning the gap. This record belongs to a study of T cell responses to AZD1222 COVID-19 vaccine. Study information: The study pooled second doses at about 4 or about 12 weeks. General study findings and limits: White British ancestry dominated among donors, who included more females, and clonal diversity was possibly underestimated. Only after the peak T cell response were repertoires sampled. Seropositivity was recorded at baseline in only a handful of AZD1222 recipients.

Generated by immunoSEQ multiplex PCR, the TCRdb table keeps only in-frame clones and is missing some. The top ten clones hold approximately 1% of a sample with 130,000 or so clones, around 92% of them seen once. The chain uses TRBV12-3 or TRBV12-4 and TRBJ1-2, with D unclear. The sample in question was peripheral blood, obtained on day 0 of AZD1222 vaccination. The receptor's source is an adult in good health. The CDR3, as DNA: TGTGCCAGCAGTGGAGACGGGGAGTATGGCTACACCTTC. Protein product: CASSGDGEYGYTF.